The source of this T cell receptor beta chain is a study of identifying expanded T cells in peripheral blood. The study, taken as a whole, reports: Differentially abundant clones: 0.95 to 1.5 between replicates, about 16 at 2 to 3 weeks, approximately 19 at four.

Germline CDR1 SQVTM, CDR2 ANQGSEA. This CDR3 is built from 13 residues. Trimming stripped 0 bases from V and 7 bases from J, with 12 bases between. Assay: immunoSEQ multiplex PCR; the TCRdb copy retains only in-frame clones and omits some. The data show some 95,000 clones, approximately 84% seen once. About this clone itself: Its antigen remains unknown.

Sequencing was done on a sample of blood. This chain uses TRBV29-1 with TRBJ1-2; D not certain. The clonotype originates from a person aged 18 to 75 in good health. CDR3 coding DNA: TGCAGCGTTGAAGATAGGCGGGTATCTGGCTACACCTTC. Translating it yields CSVEDRRVSGYTF.